This TCR beta chain derives from a study of cytomegalovirus exposure and HLA in healthy donors. At the level of the study: Within an early data release were 65 million to 90 million unique TCRs drawn from HLA-typed donors.

The study's findings and limits: Differences between HLA loci emerged in a later analysis of TCR association rates, with DRB1 most and HLA-C fewest. Sequencing depth roughly uniform across donors was assumed in presence/absence analyses. Common viral pathogens seemed, in a later analysis, to connect with several of the most significant clusters.

As concerns this clone: The antigen is unknown. Other DNA sequences in this specimen translate into the identical CDR3.

Between the trimmed V and J ends, which lost 1 base and 2 bases, there was a span of 5 bases. Germline V CDR1 and CDR2: MGHRA, YSYEKL. The CDR3 has 13 residues. Vbeta (60) and Jbeta (13) primers were used in the PCR. Repertoires were generated with immunoSEQ multiplex PCR, while TCRdb's copy carries only in-frame clones and drops some. The sample includes more than 150,000 clones, about 80% of them seen just once. This receptor was obtained from a man aged 35 to 55 in good health and CMV-seronegative. The chain carries TRBV4-1 and TRBJ2-5; D call uncertain. Sequenced material: PBMCs. The CDR3 DNA sequence: TGCGCCAGCAGCCAAGCGTTACAAGAGACCCAGTACTTC. It specifies CASSQALQETQYF.